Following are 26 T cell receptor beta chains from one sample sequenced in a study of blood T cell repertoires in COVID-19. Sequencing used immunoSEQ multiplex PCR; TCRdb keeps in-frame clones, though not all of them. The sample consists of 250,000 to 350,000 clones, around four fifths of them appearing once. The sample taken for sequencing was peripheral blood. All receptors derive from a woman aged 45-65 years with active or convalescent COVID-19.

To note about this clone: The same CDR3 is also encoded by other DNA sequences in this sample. In nucleotides, the CDR3 is TGTGCCAGCAGCTTAGCAGTGAACACTGAAGCTTTCTTT. Its translation: CASSLAVNTEAFF. The chain carries TRBV11-3 and TRBJ1-1; D is undetermined. Germline assignment: CDR1 SGHNT and CDR2 YENEEA. V was cut by 1 base and J by 0 bases, with 3 bases left in between. The CDR3 is made up of 13 amino acids.

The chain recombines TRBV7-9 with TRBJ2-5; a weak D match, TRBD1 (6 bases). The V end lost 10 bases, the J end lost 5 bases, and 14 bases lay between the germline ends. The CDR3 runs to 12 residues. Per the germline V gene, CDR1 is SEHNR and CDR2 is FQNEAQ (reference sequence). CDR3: CAIHTGSETQYF. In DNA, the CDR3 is TGTGCCATCCATACAGGGTCGGAGACCCAGTACTTC. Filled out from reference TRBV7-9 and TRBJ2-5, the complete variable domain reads DTGVSQNPRHKITKRGQNVTFRCDPISEHNRLYWYRQTLGQGPEFLTYFQNEAQLEKSRLLSDRFSAERPKGSFSTLEIQRTEQGDSAMYLCAIHTGSETQYFGPGTRLLVL.

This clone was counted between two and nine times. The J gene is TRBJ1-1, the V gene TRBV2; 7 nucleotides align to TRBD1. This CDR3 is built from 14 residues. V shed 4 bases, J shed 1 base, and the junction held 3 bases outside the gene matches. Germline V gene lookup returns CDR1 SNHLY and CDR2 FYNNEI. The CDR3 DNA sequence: TGTGCCAGCAGTGCTCGGACAGGGAACACTGAAGCTTTCTTT. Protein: CASSARTGNTEAFF.

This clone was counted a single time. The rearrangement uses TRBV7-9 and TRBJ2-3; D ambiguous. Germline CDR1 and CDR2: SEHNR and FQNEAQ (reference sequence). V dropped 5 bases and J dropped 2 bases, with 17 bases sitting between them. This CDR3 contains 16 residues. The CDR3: CASSPPGSRLTDTQYF. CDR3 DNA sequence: TGTGCCAGCAGCCCCCCGGGTAGCAGACTCACAGATACGCAGTATTTT.

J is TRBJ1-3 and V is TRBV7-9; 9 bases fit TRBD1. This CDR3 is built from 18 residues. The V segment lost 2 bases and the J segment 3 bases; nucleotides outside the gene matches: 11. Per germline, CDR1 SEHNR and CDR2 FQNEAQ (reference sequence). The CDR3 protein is CASSLKRTGELLGNTIYF. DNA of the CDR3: TGTGCCAGCAGCTTAAAACGGACAGGGGAGTTGCTTGGAAACACCATATATTTT.

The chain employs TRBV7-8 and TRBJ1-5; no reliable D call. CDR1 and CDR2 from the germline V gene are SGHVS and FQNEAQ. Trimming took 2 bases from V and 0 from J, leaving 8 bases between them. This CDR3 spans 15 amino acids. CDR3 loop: CASSLRRDSNQPQHF. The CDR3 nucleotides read TGTGCCAGCAGCTTACGTCGAGATAGCAATCAGCCCCAGCATTTT.

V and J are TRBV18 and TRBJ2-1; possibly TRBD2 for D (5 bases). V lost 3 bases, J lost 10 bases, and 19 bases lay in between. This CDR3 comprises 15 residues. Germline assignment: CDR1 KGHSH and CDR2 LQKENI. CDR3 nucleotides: TGTGCCAGCTCACCTCCGGACGGGAAGGTGGGGGAGCAGTTCTTC. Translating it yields CASSPPDGKVGEQFF. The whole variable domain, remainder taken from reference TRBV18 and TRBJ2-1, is NAGVMQNPRHLVRRRGQEARLRCSPMKGHSHVYWYRQLPEEGLKFMVYLQKENIIDESGMPKERFSAEFPKEGPSILRIQQVVRGDSAAYFCASSPPDGKVGEQFFGPGTRLTVL.

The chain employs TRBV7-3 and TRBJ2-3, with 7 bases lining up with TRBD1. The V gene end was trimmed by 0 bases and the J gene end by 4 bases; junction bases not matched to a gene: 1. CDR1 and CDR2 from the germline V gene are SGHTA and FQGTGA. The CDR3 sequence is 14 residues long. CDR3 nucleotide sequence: TGTGCCAGCAGCTTAACAGGGGGCGCAGATACGCAGTATTTT. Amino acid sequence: CASSLTGGADTQYF. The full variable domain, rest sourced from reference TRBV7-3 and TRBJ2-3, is GAGVSQTPSNKVTEKGKYVELRCDPISGHTALYWYRQSLGQGPEFLIYFQGTGAADDSGLPNDRFFAVRPEGSVSTLKIQRTERGDSAVYLCASSLTGGADTQYFGPGTRLTVL.

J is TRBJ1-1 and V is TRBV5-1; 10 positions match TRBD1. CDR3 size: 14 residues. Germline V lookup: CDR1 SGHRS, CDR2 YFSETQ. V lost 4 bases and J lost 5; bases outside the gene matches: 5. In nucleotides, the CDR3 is TGCGCCAGCAGCCTGACAGGGGGCAGGACTGAAGCTTTCTTT. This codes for CASSLTGGRTEAFF. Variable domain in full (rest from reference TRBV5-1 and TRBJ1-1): KAGVTQTPRYLIKTRGQQVTLSCSPISGHRSVSWYQQTPGQGLQFLFEYFSETQRNKGNFPGRFSGRQFSNSRSEMNVSTLELGDSALYLCASSLTGGRTEAFFGQGTRLTVV.

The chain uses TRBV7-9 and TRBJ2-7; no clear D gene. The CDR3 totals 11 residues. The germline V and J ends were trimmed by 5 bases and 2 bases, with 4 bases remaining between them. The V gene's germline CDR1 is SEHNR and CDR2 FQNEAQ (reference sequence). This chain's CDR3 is CASSPAYEQYF. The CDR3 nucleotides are TGTGCCAGCAGCCCCGCCTACGAGCAGTACTTC. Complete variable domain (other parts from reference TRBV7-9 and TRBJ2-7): DTGVSQNPRHKITKRGQNVTFRCDPISEHNRLYWYRQTLGQGPEFLTYFQNEAQLEKSRLLSDRFSAERPKGSFSTLEIQRTEQGDSAMYLCASSPAYEQYFGPGTRLTVT.

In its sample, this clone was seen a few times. The CDR3 DNA reads as TGTGCCAGCAGCTTGGCCGGGACAGGGTCGATTGAGCAGTTCTTC. This gives the protein CASSLAGTGSIEQFF. The genes are TRBV5-4 and TRBJ2-1; 9 bases map to TRBD1. The CDR3 totals 15 residues. Per the germline V gene, CDR1 is SGHNT and CDR2 is YYREEE (reference sequence). V shed 0 bases and J 9 bases; nucleotides not matched to a gene: 7.

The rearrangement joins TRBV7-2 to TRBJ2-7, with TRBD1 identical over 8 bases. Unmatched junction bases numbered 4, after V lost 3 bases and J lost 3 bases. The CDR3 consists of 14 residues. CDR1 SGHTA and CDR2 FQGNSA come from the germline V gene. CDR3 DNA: TGTGCCAGCAGCTTCACAGGGGGAATCTACGAGCAGTACTTC. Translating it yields CASSFTGGIYEQYF.

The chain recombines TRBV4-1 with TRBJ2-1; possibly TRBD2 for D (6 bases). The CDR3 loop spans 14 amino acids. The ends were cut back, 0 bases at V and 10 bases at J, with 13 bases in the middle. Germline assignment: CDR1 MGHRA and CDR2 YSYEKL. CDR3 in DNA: TGCGCCAGCAGCCAAGATACGGCGGGAAGAGAGCAGTTCTTC. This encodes CASSQDTAGREQFF.

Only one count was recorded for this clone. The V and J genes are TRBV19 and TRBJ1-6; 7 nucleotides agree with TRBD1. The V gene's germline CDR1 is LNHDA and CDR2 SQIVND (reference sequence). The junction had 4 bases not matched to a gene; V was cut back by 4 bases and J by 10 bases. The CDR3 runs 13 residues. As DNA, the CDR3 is TGTGCCAGTAGTACCAGGGGGTTCTCACCCCTCCACTTT. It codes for CASSTRGFSPLHF. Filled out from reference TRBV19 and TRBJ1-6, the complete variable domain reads DGGITQSPKYLFRKEGQNVTLSCEQNLNHDAMYWYRQDPGQGLRLIYYSQIVNDFQKGDIAEGYSVSREKKESFPLTVTSAQKNPTAFYLCASSTRGFSPLHFGNGTRLTVT.

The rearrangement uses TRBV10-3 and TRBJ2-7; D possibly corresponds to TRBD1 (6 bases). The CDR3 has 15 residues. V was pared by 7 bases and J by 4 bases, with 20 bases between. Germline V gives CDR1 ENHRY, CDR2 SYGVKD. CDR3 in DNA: TGTGCCATCACTTCTGGGGGCGATGGACCGTACGAGCAGTACTTC. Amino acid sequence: CAITSGGDGPYEQYF.

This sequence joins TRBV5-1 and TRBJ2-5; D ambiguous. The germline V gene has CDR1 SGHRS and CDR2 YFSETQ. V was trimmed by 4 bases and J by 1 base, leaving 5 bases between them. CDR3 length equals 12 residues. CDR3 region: CASSGLQETQYF. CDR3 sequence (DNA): TGCGCCAGCAGCGGGCTCCAAGAGACCCAGTACTTC.

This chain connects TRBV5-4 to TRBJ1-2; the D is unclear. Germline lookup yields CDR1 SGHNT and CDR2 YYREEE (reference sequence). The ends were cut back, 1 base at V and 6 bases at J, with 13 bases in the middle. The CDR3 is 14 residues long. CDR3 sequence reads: CASSLYRVEDGYTF. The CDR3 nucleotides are TGTGCCAGCAGCTTGTACAGAGTAGAAGATGGCTACACCTTC.

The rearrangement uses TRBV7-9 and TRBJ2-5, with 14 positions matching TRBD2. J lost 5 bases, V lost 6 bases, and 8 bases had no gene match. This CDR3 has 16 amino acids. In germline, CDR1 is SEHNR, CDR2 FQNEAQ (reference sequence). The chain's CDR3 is CASSPGTSGRGETQYF. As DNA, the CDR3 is TGTGCCAGCAGTCCCGGGACTAGCGGGAGAGGGGAGACCCAGTACTTC.

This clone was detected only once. The CDR3, as DNA: TGTGCCAGCAGTTTACGGACAACCGGGGAGCTGTTTTTT. This encodes CASSLRTTGELFF. This chain uses TRBV12-3 or TRBV12-4 with TRBJ2-2; D possibly corresponds to TRBD1 (5 bases). The CDR3 length is 13 residues. V was cut by 2 bases and J by 5 bases, with 6 bases left in between.

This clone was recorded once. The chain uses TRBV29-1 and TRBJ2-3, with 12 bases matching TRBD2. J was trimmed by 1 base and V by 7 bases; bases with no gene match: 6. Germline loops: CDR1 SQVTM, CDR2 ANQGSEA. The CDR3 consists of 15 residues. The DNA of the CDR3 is TGCAGCGACAGACTAGCGGGAGTCGGCACAGATACGCAGTATTTT. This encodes CSDRLAGVGTDTQYF.

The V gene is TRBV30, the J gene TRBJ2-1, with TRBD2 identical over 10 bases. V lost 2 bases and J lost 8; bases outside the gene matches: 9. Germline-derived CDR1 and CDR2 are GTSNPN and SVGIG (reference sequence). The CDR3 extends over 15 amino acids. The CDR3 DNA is TGTGCCTGGAGTTCAGGGTCTAGCGGGAGCGATGAGCAGTTCTTC. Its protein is CAWSSGSSGSDEQFF.

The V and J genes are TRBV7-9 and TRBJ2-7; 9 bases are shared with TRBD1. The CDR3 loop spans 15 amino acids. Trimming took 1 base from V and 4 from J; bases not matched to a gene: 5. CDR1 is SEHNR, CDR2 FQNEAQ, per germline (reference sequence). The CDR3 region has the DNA TGTGCCAGCAGCTTAGGGGACAGGGCAGGATACGAGCAGTACTTC. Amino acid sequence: CASSLGDRAGYEQYF.

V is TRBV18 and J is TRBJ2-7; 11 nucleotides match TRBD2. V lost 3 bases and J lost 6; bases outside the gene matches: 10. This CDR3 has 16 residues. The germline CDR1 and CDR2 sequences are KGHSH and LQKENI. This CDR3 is CASSPPSLAGGSEQYF. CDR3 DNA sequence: TGTGCCAGCTCACCCCCGTCCCTAGCGGGAGGTTCCGAGCAGTACTTC. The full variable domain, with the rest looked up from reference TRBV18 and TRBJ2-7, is NAGVMQNPRHLVRRRGQEARLRCSPMKGHSHVYWYRQLPEEGLKFMVYLQKENIIDESGMPKERFSAEFPKEGPSILRIQQVVRGDSAAYFCASSPPSLAGGSEQYFGPGTRLTVT.

In nucleotides, the CDR3 is TGCAGTGCTAGTATGGGCCAGGGCAGTGAAAAACTGTTTTTT. This gives the protein CSASMGQGSEKLFF. J is TRBJ1-4 and V is TRBV20-1, with D tentatively TRBD1 (5 bases). CDR1 DFQATT and CDR2 SNEGSKA come from the germline V gene (reference sequence). Trimming removed 3 bases at V and 7 bases at J, with 15 bases between. The CDR3 runs 14 residues.

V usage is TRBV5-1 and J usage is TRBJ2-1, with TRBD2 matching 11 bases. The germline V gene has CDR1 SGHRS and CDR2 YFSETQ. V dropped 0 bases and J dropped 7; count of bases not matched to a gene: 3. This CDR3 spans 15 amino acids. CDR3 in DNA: TGCGCCAGCAGCTTGGGACTAGCGGGACAGAATGAGCAGTTCTTC. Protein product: CASSLGLAGQNEQFF.

The chain's CDR3 is CASSAPPSVPTNEQFF. The CDR3 region has the DNA TGTGCCAGCAGCGCCCCGCCTAGCGTCCCCACCAATGAGCAGTTCTTC. The rearrangement links TRBV2 to TRBJ2-1, with a tentative D call TRBD2 (6 bases). Germline V gene sequence: CDR1 SNHLY, CDR2 FYNNEI. The CDR3 consists of 16 residues. The V and J ends lost 6 bases and 6 bases respectively, with 21 bases between them.